The 18 T cell receptor beta chains listed next were all sequenced from one sample in a study of OX40 agonist ivuxolimab in advanced cancers. Only in-frame clones appear in the TCRdb table, and some are missing; sequencing was by immunoSEQ multiplex PCR. The sample holds over 100,000 clones, around 87% seen once. Sample: CD4+ or CD8+ T cells sorted from blood, taken in a trial of the OX40 agonist ivuxolimab. These receptors came from an adult with an advanced solid tumor such as melanoma, head and neck, liver or kidney cancer.

The chain is built from TRBV5-4 and TRBJ1-1; D perhaps matches TRBD1 (5 bases). Germline-derived CDR1 and CDR2 are SGHNT and YYREEE (reference sequence). V was pared by 5 bases and J by 5 bases, with 16 bases between. This CDR3 contains 14 residues. The CDR3 nucleotides are TGTGCCAGCAGGGAATCAGGGAGAACGACTGAAGCTTTCTTT. It is translated as CASRESGRTTEAFF.

The chain employs TRBV19 and TRBJ2-5; D is possibly TRBD1 (5 bases). Trimming stripped 6 bases from V and 5 bases from J, with 16 bases between. The CDR3 spans 14 residues. Germline V gene data show CDR1 as LNHDA and CDR2 as SQIVND (reference sequence). CDR3 nucleotides: TGTGCCAGTAGCAAAGGGGCGGTCCGGGAGACCCAGTACTTC. It yields the protein CASSKGAVRETQYF. Supplemented by reference TRBV19 and TRBJ2-5, the full variable domain reads DGGITQSPKYLFRKEGQNVTLSCEQNLNHDAMYWYRQDPGQGLRLIYYSQIVNDFQKGDIAEGYSVSREKKESFPLTVTSAQKNPTAFYLCASSKGAVRETQYFGPGTRLLVL.

The V and J genes are TRBV6-5 and TRBJ1-6; no clear D gene. The CDR3 spans 13 residues. V lost 6 bases to trimming and J lost 7 bases, with 10 bases between them. Germline V gives CDR1 MNHEY, CDR2 SVGAGI. The CDR3 DNA sequence: TGTGCCAGCAGAAGGGTTGAGAATTCACCCCTCCACTTT. Its protein product is CASRRVENSPLHF.

V is TRBV6-6 and J is TRBJ2-5, with 9 positions matching TRBD2. CDR3 size: 16 residues. Germline CDR1 and CDR2: MNHNY and SVGAGI (reference sequence). Trimming cost V 5 bases and J 4 bases; bases outside gene matches: 11. The CDR3 region is CASSPRGAGGGETQYF. The CDR3 nucleotides read TGTGCCAGCAGTCCTCGGGGAGCGGGGGGTGGAGAGACCCAGTACTTC.

The chain uses TRBV25-1 and TRBJ2-1; 7 positions match TRBD1. Germline V CDR1 and CDR2: MGHDK, SYGVNS. The length of the CDR3 is 14 residues. V lost 6 bases, J lost 3 bases, and 5 bases stayed unmatched. CDR3 in DNA: TGTGCCAGCAGGCGATCAGGGGGCTACAATGAGCAGTTCTTC. As protein: CASRRSGGYNEQFF.

This chain joins TRBV6-5 and TRBJ1-3, with 7 bases matching TRBD1. Germline CDR1 reads MNHEY; CDR2 reads SVGAGI. V shed 2 bases, J shed 0 bases, and the junction held 1 base outside the gene matches. This CDR3 contains 15 residues. The CDR3 nucleotides are TGTGCCAGCAGTTACGACAGGGCCTCTGGAAACACCATATATTTT. The encoded protein is CASSYDRASGNTIYF.

The CDR3 coding sequence is TGTGCCAGCAGCCGACTGTGGGGTTCTGGAAACACCATATATTTT. Its protein product is CASSRLWGSGNTIYF. V usage is TRBV6-5 and J usage is TRBJ1-3, with no clear D. This CDR3 spans 15 amino acids. The germline gives CDR1 MNHEY, CDR2 SVGAGI. V was clipped by 6 bases and J by 1 base, with 13 bases between them.

This sequence joins TRBV7-2 and TRBJ1-1; weak D call: TRBD1 (5 bases). CDR1 is SGHTA, CDR2 FQGNSA, per germline. Trimming pared 2 bases from V and 6 bases from J, leaving 10 bases between. The CDR3 is 13 residues long. This CDR3 reads CASSLTRDAEAFF. The DNA of the CDR3 is TGTGCCAGCAGCTTAACCAGGGACGCTGAAGCTTTCTTT.

The chain carries TRBV19 and TRBJ2-5; 7 bases fit TRBD1. CDR3 length equals 14 residues. V lost 5 bases and J lost 3; bases outside the gene matches: 6. The germline V gene has CDR1 LNHDA and CDR2 SQIVND (reference sequence). As DNA, the CDR3 is TGTGCCAGTAGTCCCGGGACAGCAGAAGAGACCCAGTACTTC. Residues: CASSPGTAEETQYF.

The rearrangement links TRBV7-7 to TRBJ2-3; the D is unclear. The germline gives CDR1 SSHAT, CDR2 FNYEAQ (reference sequence). Trimming stripped 2 bases from V and 0 bases from J, with 6 bases between. There are 14 residues in the CDR3. The DNA for the CDR3 is TGTGCCAGCAGCTTACTCACTAGCACAGATACGCAGTATTTT. Amino acid sequence: CASSLLTSTDTQYF.

The DNA for the CDR3 is TGTGCCAGCAGTTTAAGACAGGGTGTCCGAAACACCATATATTTT. Protein product: CASSLRQGVRNTIYF. This chain uses TRBV6-5 with TRBJ1-3, with 7 bases aligning to TRBD1. The length of the CDR3 is 15 residues. Losses at the gene ends were 4 bases for V and 5 bases for J; bases not matched to a gene: 8. Germline V gene sequence: CDR1 MNHEY, CDR2 SVGAGI.

This sequence joins TRBV7-3 and TRBJ2-3, with D perhaps matching TRBD1 or TRBD2 (5 bases each). Germline V CDR1 and CDR2: SGHTA, FQGTGA. The ends were cut back, 5 bases at V and 3 bases at J, with 12 bases in the middle. This CDR3 has 14 amino acids. CDR3 region: CASSRRDVTDTQYF. CDR3 DNA sequence: TGTGCCAGCAGCCGCCGGGACGTGACAGATACGCAGTATTTT.

The chain employs TRBV5-1 and TRBJ1-1; D not resolved. CDR1 and CDR2 (germline): SGHRS, YFSETQ. This CDR3 has 17 residues. V dropped 0 bases and J dropped 1 base, with 16 bases sitting between them. CDR3 sequence: CASSLVPYGSGNTEAFF. CDR3 nucleotide sequence: TGCGCCAGCAGCTTGGTTCCCTACGGGAGTGGGAACACTGAAGCTTTCTTT. Drawing the rest from reference TRBV5-1 and TRBJ1-1, the complete variable domain is KAGVTQTPRYLIKTRGQQVTLSCSPISGHRSVSWYQQTPGQGLQFLFEYFSETQRNKGNFPGRFSGRQFSNSRSEMNVSTLELGDSALYLCASSLVPYGSGNTEAFFGQGTRLTVV.

The chain combines TRBV7-9 with TRBJ1-1, with D perhaps TRBD1 (6 bases). Per the germline V gene, CDR1 is SEHNR and CDR2 is FQNEAQ (reference sequence). V dropped 3 bases and J dropped 1 base, with 9 bases sitting between them. The length of the CDR3 is 14 residues. As DNA, the CDR3 is TGTGCCAGCAGCTTGGGGGCAGAGAACACTGAAGCTTTCTTT. Its translation is CASSLGAENTEAFF.

The chain combines TRBV7-6 with TRBJ1-4; 8 nucleotides line up with TRBD1. The trim removed 6 bases at V and 4 bases at J, leaving 7 bases unmatched. CDR1 and CDR2 (germline): SGHVS, FNYEAQ. The CDR3 runs to 15 residues. CDR3 bases: TGTGCCAGCAGGCAGGACAGGGCCGATAATGAAAAACTGTTTTTT. Translated: CASRQDRADNEKLFF. Full variable domain (rest looked up from reference TRBV7-6 and TRBJ1-4): GAGVSQSPRYKVTKRGQDVALRCDPISGHVSLYWYRQALGQGPEFLTYFNYEAQQDKSGLPNDRFSAERPEGSISTLTIQRTEQRDSAMYRCASRQDRADNEKLFFGSGTQLSVL.

V gene TRBV7-2 combines with J gene TRBJ2-3, with TRBD2 matching 11 bases. The germline CDR1 and CDR2 sequences are SGHTA and FQGNSA. CDR3 length equals 17 residues. The J segment lost 1 base and the V segment lost 6 bases, leaving 9 bases of the junction unmatched. The CDR3 sequence: CASSLTRLAGRTDTQYF. CDR3 nucleotides: TGTGCCAGCAGTTTGACTCGACTAGCGGGACGCACAGATACGCAGTATTTT.

There are a few counts of this clone. The V call is TRBV30, the J call TRBJ1-5; D uncertain. Germline V gene lookup returns CDR1 GTSNPN and CDR2 SVGIG (reference sequence). The CDR3 covers 13 residues. V dropped 2 bases and J dropped 0 bases, with 5 bases sitting between them. This CDR3 is CAWSSDSNQPQHF. Here the CDR3 DNA reads TGTGCCTGGAGTTCTGATAGCAATCAGCCCCAGCATTTT.

V usage is TRBV27 and J usage is TRBJ2-7; weak D call: TRBD1 (6 bases). Trimming pared 5 bases from V and 2 bases from J, leaving 13 bases between. CDR3 length equals 14 residues. Per germline, CDR1 MNHEY and CDR2 SMNVEV (reference sequence). The chain's CDR3 is CASSSLRTAYEQYF. The CDR3 DNA reads TGTGCCAGCAGTAGCCTTAGGACAGCCTACGAGCAGTACTTC.